This entry lists 24 T cell receptor beta chains sequenced from one sample in a study of CD8 T cells in ankylosing spondylitis. One entry per CDR3 protein results from TCRdb running MiXCR on the 5' RACE reads. The data contain about 240,000 distinct CDR3 sequences, approximately 9% of them seen just once; the ten biggest clones take up almost 7%. The sample comprised blood, either unsorted or a sorted T cell fraction (not recorded which). Receptor source: a male donor with ankylosing spondylitis or in good health (not recorded which).

The sample holds many counts of this clonotype. The genes are TRBV12-3 or TRBV12-4 and TRBJ1-5, with 9 bases identical to TRBD1. Germline trimming cut 6 bases from V and 2 bases from J; bases unmatched to any gene: 5. The CDR3 extends over 15 amino acids. The CDR3 is CASRPGQGGNQPQHF. CDR3 nucleotides: TGTGCCAGCAGGCCGGGACAGGGAGGCAATCAGCCCCAGCATTTT.

This clonotype was observed at least ten times. This chain joins TRBV5-1 and TRBJ2-7; TRBD2 is a possible D gene (6 bases). The germline gives CDR1 SGHRS, CDR2 YFSETQ. V shed 3 bases and J shed 3 bases, with 16 bases lying between them. CDR3 length: 15 amino acids. CDR3 DNA sequence: TGCGCCAGCAGCTCGGAGGGAGGTTATGTCTACGAGCAGTACTTC. Protein sequence: CASSSEGGYVYEQYF.

The chain carries TRBV4-3 and TRBJ2-2, with a tentative D call TRBD2 (5 bases). CDR1 LGHNA and CDR2 YSLEER come from the germline V gene. V lost 1 base and J lost 5, with 14 bases in between. The CDR3 consists of 16 residues. Here the CDR3 reads CASSQGFLAGTGELFF. CDR3 nucleotide sequence: TGCGCCAGCAGCCAAGGATTTCTAGCTGGAACCGGGGAGCTGTTTTTT.

In this sample, this clonotype turned up many times. The rearrangement links TRBV11-2 to TRBJ2-1, with TRBD2 as a possible D gene (5 bases). The ends were cut back, 3 bases at V and 7 bases at J, with 10 bases in the middle. From germline, CDR1 is SGHAT and CDR2 FQNNGV. The CDR3 has 13 amino acids. The CDR3 bases are TGTGCCAGCAGCTTCGGCGGGCTGAATGAGCAGTTCTTC. Amino acids: CASSFGGLNEQFF. Based on the CDR3 plus reference TRBV11-2 and TRBJ2-1, the full variable domain is EAGVAQSPRYKIIEKRQSVAFWCNPISGHATLYWYQQILGQGPKLLIQFQNNGVVDDSQLPKDRFSAERLKGVDSTLKIQPAKLEDSAVYLCASSFGGLNEQFFGPGTRLTVL.

This clonotype was counted at least ten times. V is TRBV6-5 and J is TRBJ2-7; 10 bases align to TRBD1. The CDR3 totals 14 residues. Germline assignment: CDR1 MNHEY and CDR2 SVGAGI. V trimming: 4 bases; J trimming: 6 bases; junction bases outside the gene matches: 6. The CDR3 loop reads CASSSSRQGAEQYF. For the CDR3, the DNA is TGTGCCAGCAGTTCATCGAGACAGGGGGCCGAGCAGTACTTC.

Ten or more counts support this clonotype. CDR3 sequence (DNA): TGCGCCAGCAGCTTCTATCGACAGGAGGACGGCTACACCTTC. The encoded protein is CASSFYRQEDGYTF. V and J are TRBV5-1 and TRBJ1-2, with TRBD1 as a possible D gene (6 bases). Germline loops: CDR1 SGHRS, CDR2 YFSETQ. The CDR3 covers 14 residues. The germline V and J ends were trimmed by 2 bases and 8 bases, with 16 bases remaining between them.

This clonotype was detected many times. V is TRBV20-1 and J is TRBJ2-1; 7 bases agree with TRBD1. The CDR3 spans 13 residues. Germline V gives CDR1 DFQATT, CDR2 SNEGSKA (reference sequence). The junction had 4 bases not matched to a gene; V was cut back by 6 bases and J by 2 bases. The CDR3 nucleotides read TGCAGTGCGACAGGGTCGCCCTACAATGAGCAGTTCTTC. Residues: CSATGSPYNEQFF.

This clonotype appeared many times. This chain connects TRBV27 to TRBJ2-2, with 10 bases identical to TRBD2. The CDR3 extends over 23 amino acids. CDR1 MNHEY and CDR2 SMNVEV come from the germline V gene (reference sequence). The J segment lost 6 bases and the V segment lost 2 bases, leaving 27 bases of the junction unmatched. The CDR3 nucleotides are TGTGCCAGCAGTTTAACTAGGGACCGATTCTCGTTACTAGCGGGGAGACGATCCGGGGAGCTGTTTTTT. It codes for CASSLTRDRFSLLAGRRSGELFF.

As to this clonotype: No conserved phenylalanine or tryptophan ends this CDR3, so it is likely a read error. J is TRBJ2-7 and V is TRBV7-2, with 9 bases matching TRBD1. This CDR3 is 15 amino acids long. Germline values: CDR1 SGHTA, CDR2 FQGNSA. The V and J ends lost 3 bases and 0 bases, in that order; junction bases with no gene match: 3. The CDR3 spells CASSFDRGYSYEQYL. The CDR3 DNA reads as TGTGCCAGCAGCTTTGACAGGGGGTACTCCTACGAGCAGTACTTG.

This clonotype was found a few times. The V and J genes are TRBV7-2 and TRBJ1-1, with 7 bases aligning to TRBD1. Germline loops: CDR1 SGHTA, CDR2 FQGNSA. The CDR3 totals 14 residues. The CDR3 DNA sequence: TGTTCTTCTCGGGCAGGGGGTGGGAACACTGAAGCTTTCTTT. Translated, it gives CSSRAGGGNTEAFF.

This clonotype was recorded a few times. The V gene is TRBV12-3 or TRBV12-4, the J gene TRBJ2-7; no reliable D call. V shed 2 bases and J shed 2 bases, with 10 bases lying between them. The CDR3 is 14 residues long. CDR3 residues: CASSLLGSPYEQYF. The CDR3, as DNA: TGTGCCAGCAGTTTATTAGGTAGCCCCTACGAGCAGTACTTC.

This clonotype was counted between two and nine times. This chain uses TRBV4-3 with TRBJ2-1, with TRBD2 matching 10 bases. The CDR3 totals 15 residues. Trimming removed 3 bases from V and 6 bases from J; junction bases left unmatched: 5. The germline V gene encodes CDR1 LGHNA and CDR2 YSLEER. The CDR3 protein is CASSHAGTSVNEQFF. The CDR3 DNA sequence: TGCGCCAGCAGCCATGCCGGGACTAGCGTCAATGAGCAGTTCTTC.

Of note for this clonotype: This sequence may be a read error, since a much larger clone differs from it by one base. The chain uses TRBV3-1 and TRBJ2-7; D might be TRBD2 (5 bases). There are 15 residues in the CDR3. V was pared by 7 bases and J by 0 bases, with 16 bases between. The germline V gene has CDR1 LGHDT and CDR2 YNNKEL (reference sequence). The CDR3: CASTPQPGNSYEQYF. CDR3 coding DNA: TGTGCCAGCACCCCCCAACCGGGGAACTCCTACGAGCAGTACTTC.

This clonotype was seen more than once but under ten times. This chain uses TRBV9 with TRBJ2-3; 7 positions match TRBD2. CDR1 is SGDLS, CDR2 YYNGEE, per germline. The V gene end was trimmed by 2 bases and the J gene end by 4 bases; junction bases not matched to a gene: 4. The CDR3 spans 14 residues. In DNA form, the CDR3 reads TGTGCCAGCAGCGTTGGCGGGAGTTCAGATACGCAGTATTTT. This gives the protein CASSVGGSSDTQYF.

This clonotype was observed many times. The chain links TRBV6-6 to TRBJ1-6; no clear D gene. The CDR3 spans 12 residues. The germline V and J ends were trimmed by 7 bases and 7 bases, with 8 bases remaining between them. The germline V gene encodes CDR1 MNHNY and CDR2 SVGAGI (reference sequence). The CDR3 is CASTVANSPLHF. The CDR3 DNA is TGTGCCAGCACCGTAGCAAATTCACCCCTCCACTTT.

The chain uses TRBV5-6 and TRBJ2-5; perhaps TRBD1 as D (6 bases). Trimming removed 6 bases at V and 4 bases at J, with 13 bases between. Germline V gene sequence: CDR1 SGHDT, CDR2 YYEEEE. CDR3 length equals 13 residues. CDR3 nucleotides: TGTGCCAGCAAAGGGGGTGGGGGAGAGACCCAGTACTTC. Translated: CASKGGGGETQYF.

This clonotype was recorded at least ten times. The V and J genes are TRBV12-3 or TRBV12-4 and TRBJ2-1; TRBD2 matches at 12 bases. The J segment lost 10 bases and the V segment lost 6 bases, leaving 10 bases of the junction unmatched. The CDR3 is 15 residues long. The CDR3 DNA is TGTGCCAGCAGCCGAACTAGCGGGGGGTGGCGGGAGCAGTTCTTC. Translated, it gives CASSRTSGGWREQFF.

The chain uses TRBV7-2 and TRBJ2-1, with 7 bases fitting TRBD1. CDR3 length: 13 amino acids. The junction had 3 bases not matched to a gene; V was cut back by 1 base and J by 9 bases. Looked up from germline, CDR1 is SGHTA and CDR2 is FQGNSA. In nucleotides, the CDR3 is TGTGCCAGCAGCTTAGACAGGGGCGGTGAGCAGTTCTTC. Protein product: CASSLDRGGEQFF. Variable domain in full (rest from reference TRBV7-2 and TRBJ2-1): GAGVSQSPSNKVTEKGKDVELRCDPISGHTALYWYRQSLGQGLEFLIYFQGNSAPDKSGLPSDRFSAERTGGSVSTLTIQRTQQEDSAVYLCASSLDRGGEQFFGPGTRLTVL.

This clonotype was detected ten times or more. The chain carries TRBV20-1 and TRBJ1-2, with D unclear. This CDR3 contains 15 residues. Looked up from germline, CDR1 is DFQATT and CDR2 is SNEGSKA (reference sequence). Trimming removed 2 bases at V and 7 bases at J, with 20 bases between. The CDR3, as DNA: TGCAGTGCTAGAAAACGAACGGAGCCCACGAGTGGCTACACCTTC. Encoded protein: CSARKRTEPTSGYTF.

This clonotype showed up many times. The genes are TRBV14 and TRBJ2-1, with D perhaps being TRBD1 or TRBD2 (5 bases each). The CDR3 extends over 15 amino acids. CDR1 is SGHDN, CDR2 FVKESK, per germline. Trimming removed 4 bases from V and 6 bases from J, with 16 bases in between. The CDR3 protein is CASSPSMRGRNEQFF. CDR3 nucleotide sequence: TGTGCCAGCAGCCCTTCGATGAGGGGCCGCAATGAGCAGTTCTTC.

This clonotype was seen repeatedly, ten times or more. The gene calls are TRBV29-1 and TRBJ1-2; D call uncertain. This CDR3 spans 13 amino acids. Germline loops: CDR1 SQVTM, CDR2 ANQGSEA. The germline V and J ends were trimmed by 0 bases and 5 bases, with 10 bases remaining between them. This CDR3 is CSVEELQIYGYTF. CDR3 sequence (DNA): TGCAGCGTTGAAGAGTTACAGATTTATGGCTACACCTTC.

This clonotype was picked up many times. Here the CDR3 DNA reads TGTGCCAGCAGTTCCGGGACAGGTTTGGCGGGGACCCCCTACGAGCAGTACTTC. As protein: CASSSGTGLAGTPYEQYF. The chain joins TRBV12-3 or TRBV12-4 to TRBJ2-7; TRBD1 aligns across 8 bases. V gave up 4 bases and J gave up 2 bases; unmatched junction bases: 16. The CDR3 is 18 residues long.

The sample holds many counts of this clonotype. The chain combines TRBV7-2 with TRBJ1-1; D gene unclear. Germline-derived CDR1 and CDR2 are SGHTA and FQGNSA. This CDR3 has 15 residues. Trimming took off 5 bases at V and 5 bases at J, with 18 bases between the two ends. CDR3 residues: CASSLEPGLGTEAFF. CDR3 in DNA: TGTGCCAGCAGCCTAGAGCCGGGCCTAGGGACTGAAGCTTTCTTT.

The chain joins TRBV20-1 to TRBJ1-4, with 7 bases identical to TRBD1. Per germline, CDR1 DFQATT and CDR2 SNEGSKA (reference sequence). This CDR3 is built from 12 residues. The trim removed 6 bases at V and 7 bases at J, leaving 5 bases unmatched. The CDR3 nucleotides are TGCAGTGCAAACAGGGGAAGTGAAAAACTGTTTTTT. Encoded protein: CSANRGSEKLFF.